This T cell receptor beta chain emerged from a study of T-cell reconstitution after alpha-beta-depleted transplantation in children (dated by TCRdb to about 2016). At the level of the whole study: Using TCR repertoire profiling, the study quantitatively followed how T-cell immune reconstitution unfolded in children after TCRalphabeta/CD19-depleted allogeneic hematopoietic cell transplantation.

Preparation of the library involved PCR. Data came from an Illumina HiSeq 2500. TCR libraries were prepared with molecular barcoding, using unique molecular identifiers to normalize TCRbeta repertoire quantification. TCRdb cleaned the public reads at Q25 with fastp, built clones with MiXCR and kept in-frame beta chains. Each entry merges the rows of one CDR3 protein and shows their most common DNA and genes. For this sample the table gives some 550,000 distinct CDR3 sequences, of which 18% were detected only once. Clones ranked in the top ten supply around 3.3% of the sample. For CDR1 and CDR2, the germline V gene lists SGHTA and FQGTGA. The CDR3, cysteine through phenylalanine, is 14 amino acids long. The only DNA kept is the CDR3, 42 bases in frame from the first base. Trimming at the junction amounts to 3 bases on V and 0 bases on J, and the germline ends lie 9 bases apart. This clonotype has a handful of counts. Its antigen remains undetermined. No much larger clone is present one base from it, and per-base qualities are unavailable.

The material was PBMCs from the stem cell graft donor, obtained from the stem cell graft. This TCR was sampled from a human donor who donated a stem cell graft to a child with acute lymphoblastic leukemia. The chain is made from TRBV7-3 and TRBJ2-7, with no D gene named confidently. The CDR3 region has the sequence CASSFDPSSYEQYF. The DNA is TGTGCCAGCAGCTTCGACCCTAGCTCCTACGAGCAGTACTTC. The reference TRBV7-3 and TRBJ2-7 proteins fill in what lies around the CDR3, so the full variable domain reads GAGVSQTPSNKVTEKGKYVELRCDPISGHTALYWYRQSLGQGPEFLIYFQGTGAADDSGLPNDRFFAVRPEGSVSTLKIQRTERGDSAVYLCASSFDPSSYEQYFGPGTRLTVT.